The rows below give T cell receptor beta chains drawn from one sample of a study of blood T cells in healthy people across ages. TCRdb re-called the 5' RACE reads through MiXCR, storing one row per CDR3 protein. The table includes hundreds of thousands of distinct CDR3 sequences, approximately 21% detected once. The material sequenced was blood. These receptors originate from a man aged 70 or older in good health. Each CDR3 is given with its conserved first and last residue. The D gene is left open where the match is weak. Not every row has a clone size; where given, it reads once, few, many or a size class.

V gene,clone size,J gene,D gene,CDR3 DNA,CDR3 protein
TRBV3-1,.,TRBJ2-1,TRBD2,TGTGCCAGCAGCCAAGATTTGGGGTTGGCGGGGGGAGAGCAGTTCTTC,CASSQDLGLAGGEQFF
TRBV5-4,.,TRBJ1-2,.,TGTGCCAGCAGCTTGGGTTTAGAGGCGTTTGGCTACACCTTC,CASSLGLEAFGYTF
TRBV20-1,.,TRBJ2-3,TRBD2,TGCAGTGCTAGCGGCGGGCAGGGAAAGCGGGAGAGGGCAGATACGCAGTATTTT,CSASGGQGKRERADTQYF
TRBV5-1,.,TRBJ2-7,TRBD1,TGCGCCAGCAGCTTTGGGTTAAACAGGGGGTACGAGCAGTACTTC,CASSFGLNRGYEQYF
TRBV20-1,few,TRBJ2-1,.,TGCAGTGCTACGACCTACAATGAGCAGTTCTTC,CSATTYNEQFF
TRBV5-1,.,TRBJ2-5,.,TGCGCCAGCAGCGGCGGGACAGTTGGAGAGACCCAGTACTTC,CASSGGTVGETQYF
TRBV20-1,few,TRBJ1-5,TRBD1,TGCAGTGCTAGGGTGACAGGGGGCGGGGATCAGCCCCAGCATTTT,CSARVTGGGDQPQHF
TRBV5-1,many,TRBJ2-5,.,TGCGCCAGCAGCTTTATCCCAAGCCAAGAGACCCAGTACTTC,CASSFIPSQETQYF
TRBV5-4,few,TRBJ2-7,.,TGTGCCAGCAGCTTGAGTAACAAGGCCCCCCTCTACGAGCAGTACTTC,CASSLSNKAPLYEQYF
TRBV28,.,TRBJ2-5,.,TGTGCCAGCAGTTTAAGAACATATCCAGAGACCCAGTACTTC,CASSLRTYPETQYF
TRBV7-9,.,TRBJ1-2,.,TGTGCCAGCAGCTTAGACGGCAGGGAGAGGAGCTACACCTTC,CASSLDGRERSYTF
TRBV6-5,few,TRBJ2-7,TRBD1,TGTGCCAGCAGTAGAACCGGGACAGGTTACGAGCAGTACTTC,CASSRTGTGYEQYF
TRBV9,.,TRBJ2-1,.,TGTGCCAGCAGCGTAGGAAGCAACTCCTACAATGAGCAGTTCTTC,CASSVGSNSYNEQFF
TRBV29-1,few,TRBJ2-1,TRBD2,TGCAGCGTTAGAAATAGTGGCGGGAGAGGGGATGAGCAGTTCTTC,CSVRNSGGRGDEQFF
TRBV12-3/TRBV12-4,.,TRBJ2-3,.,TGTGCCAGCACTCCGGTCCGGGGGCTGACAGATACGCAGTATTTT,CASTPVRGLTDTQYF
TRBV19,many,TRBJ2-4,TRBD2,TGTGCCAGTAGTATAGGGGCGGCGGGAGTCAAAAACATTCAGTACTTC,CASSIGAAGVKNIQYF
TRBV11-2,many,TRBJ2-5,.,TGTGCCAGCAGCCCCCTAGTAGGGCGGGAGACCCAGTACTTC,CASSPLVGRETQYF
TRBV5-1,few,TRBJ2-2,.,TGCGCCAGCAGCTTGGCTGGAAAGGTCGGAACGGACACCGGGGAGCTGTTTTTT,CASSLAGKVGTDTGELFF
TRBV27,.,TRBJ1-5,.,TGTGCCAGCAGTTTACTGGGGGCGGGCAGCAATCAGCCCCAGCATTTT,CASSLLGAGSNQPQHF
TRBV28,few,TRBJ2-6,.,TGTGCCAGCAGTGGCAGGGGTCTTGGGGCCAACGTCCTGACTTTC,CASSGRGLGANVLTF
TRBV11-2,few,TRBJ2-4,TRBD1,TGTGCCAGCAGCTTAGATCGGGGACAGCTAGCCAAAAACATTCAGTACTTC,CASSLDRGQLAKNIQYF
TRBV28,few,TRBJ1-2,.,TGTGCCAGCAGTTTAGTTATGCGGTCTCATTATGGCTACACCTTC,CASSLVMRSHYGYTF
TRBV29-1,many,TRBJ2-7,TRBD1,TGCAGCATTAACAGGGGGCTTTCAGGCGAGCAGTACTTC,CSINRGLSGEQYF
TRBV20-1,few,TRBJ2-7,TRBD1,TGCAGTGCAAAGACAGGGAAAGCCTACGAGCAGTACTTC,CSAKTGKAYEQYF
TRBV7-8,few,TRBJ2-7,.,TGTGCCAGCAGCCTAGGAGTAGAGGCCTACGTGTGGGAGCAGTACTTC,CASSLGVEAYVWEQYF
TRBV25-1,many,TRBJ2-5,.,TGTGCCAGCGGAGAATCACAAGAGACCCAGTACTTC,CASGESQETQYF
TRBV3-1,.,TRBJ2-6,.,TGTGCCAGCAGCCCTACATCTGGGGCCAACGTCCTGACTTTC,CASSPTSGANVLTF
TRBV27,.,TRBJ2-3,.,TGTGCCAGCAGTTTAGTTACTAACACAGATACGCAGTATTTT,CASSLVTNTDTQYF
TRBV5-5,.,TRBJ2-4,.,TGTGCCAGCAGCTCCCCGGGGGAGGAGCTCAAAAACATTCAGTACTTC,CASSSPGEELKNIQYF
TRBV7-8,few,TRBJ2-7,TRBD1,TGTGCCAGCAGCTTAGCTGGGACAGGGCGTAACGAGCAGTACTTC,CASSLAGTGRNEQYF
TRBV4-3,few,TRBJ2-6,.,TGCGCCAGCAGCCAAGGGCCCCGCCCGGGGGAAGGGGCCAACGTCCTGACTTTC,CASSQGPRPGEGANVLTF
TRBV3-1,.,TRBJ2-5,TRBD2,TGTACCAGCAGCCAACGGACTAGCGGACTTACGGGGGAGACCCAGTACTTC,CTSSQRTSGLTGETQYF
TRBV18,many,TRBJ2-1,.,TGTGCCAGCTCACCATCGGACGGCTACAATGAGCAGTTCTTC,CASSPSDGYNEQFF
TRBV7-9,.,TRBJ2-7,.,TGTGCCAGCAGCGGGGTATCCTACGAGCAGTACTTC,CASSGVSYEQYF
TRBV13,.,TRBJ1-4,.,TGTGCCAGCAGCAATCGGGGGGGCGCGGAAAAACTGTTTTTT,CASSNRGGAEKLFF
TRBV25-1,many,TRBJ2-5,.,TGTGCCAGCAGTGATCCAAGGGGGACGGAGACCCAGTACTTC,CASSDPRGTETQYF
TRBV4-3,.,TRBJ1-6,.,TGCGCCAGCAGCCAAGGTGTGGGAAATTCACCCCTCCACTTT,CASSQGVGNSPLHF